This T cell receptor beta chain was identified during a study of cytomegalovirus exposure and HLA in healthy donors. With respect to this clone: The antigen remains undetermined.

Researchers ran the PCR with 60 Vbeta and 13 Jbeta primers. Method: immunoSEQ multiplex PCR; TCRdb's copy keeps in-frame clones and lacks some. This table has around 140,000 clones, around four fifths appearing once. General observations from the study: The study designated 150 or so TCR beta chains cytomegalovirus-associated.

Healthy bone marrow donors made up the donor group. There are 15 residues in the CDR3. Germline CDR1 and CDR2: SGDLS and YYNGEE. Trimming removed 3 bases from V and 2 bases from J; junction bases left unmatched: 7. The sample consisted of PBMCs. The sequence was obtained from a man between 40 and 49 years old in good health and CMV-seronegative. The rearrangement links TRBV9 to TRBJ2-7; 8 nucleotides agree with TRBD2. CDR3 in amino acids: CASSARSGAPYEQYF. The CDR3 nucleotides read TGTGCCAGCAGCGCACGTAGCGGGGCACCCTACGAGCAGTACTTC.